One sample yielded the 5 T cell receptor beta chains listed below, sequenced in a study of OX40 agonist ivuxolimab in advanced cancers. Clones were read by immunoSEQ multiplex PCR, and TCRdb kept only the in-frame ones, dropping some. The data contain 60,000 to 85,000 clones, more than 75% of them singletons. This material consisted of CD4+ or CD8+ T cells sorted from blood, taken in a trial of the OX40 agonist ivuxolimab. These receptors all come from an adult with an advanced solid tumor such as melanoma, head and neck, liver or kidney cancer.

The chain uses TRBV18 and TRBJ2-3; no definite D call. The germline V gene encodes CDR1 KGHSH and CDR2 LQKENI. The CDR3 spans 15 residues. V shed 4 bases and J shed 2 bases, with 13 bases lying between them. The CDR3 DNA is TGTGCCAGCTCACTCTCGACCGGGTACACAGATACGCAGTATTTT. As protein: CASSLSTGYTDTQYF.

The chain carries TRBV28 and TRBJ2-7; no reliable D call. Trimming removed 8 bases from V and 3 bases from J, with 11 bases in between. The CDR3 is 12 residues long. Germline V gives CDR1 MDHEN, CDR2 SYDVKM. The CDR3 bases are TGTGCCAGCTCATCGCCAGGCTACGAGCAGTACTTC. Its protein is CASSSPGYEQYF.

The chain carries TRBV5-1 and TRBJ1-1, with D unclear. The germline V gene has CDR1 SGHRS and CDR2 YFSETQ. The CDR3 runs to 14 residues. V gave up 3 bases and J gave up 1 base, with 10 bases separating them. Here the CDR3 reads CASSSAGSNTEAFF. The CDR3 DNA reads TGCGCCAGCAGCTCGGCGGGATCGAACACTGAAGCTTTCTTT.

The J gene is TRBJ2-1, the V gene TRBV19, with D possibly being TRBD1 (5 bases). Between the trimmed V and J ends, which lost 3 bases and 8 bases, there was a span of 17 bases. Germline CDR1 reads LNHDA; CDR2 reads SQIVND (reference sequence). The CDR3 extends over 15 amino acids. In DNA form, the CDR3 reads TGTGCCAGTAGTATGGGGCAACAGGAGTTCTATGAGCAGTTCTTC. Its protein product is CASSMGQQEFYEQFF.

The gene calls are TRBV28 and TRBJ2-7; 7 bases line up with TRBD1. CDR1 and CDR2 (germline): MDHEN, SYDVKM. CDR3 length equals 14 residues. The junction had 15 bases not matched to a gene; V was cut back by 7 bases and J by 9 bases. The chain's CDR3 is CASTRAGPSGGQYF. In DNA, the CDR3 is TGTGCCAGCACTCGGGCAGGACCTTCAGGGGGGCAGTACTTC.